These 17 T cell receptor beta chains originate from one sample sequenced in a study of regulatory T cells. The PCR used 52 TRBV and 13 TRBJ primers. Libraries were prepared by immunoSEQ multiplex PCR; TCRdb keeps only in-frame clonotypes and omits some of them. The data show some 10,000 clones, with 84% seen just once and more than 9% held by the top ten. The sample comprised CD8+ T cells sorted from blood. The receptors derive from a young adult with CD3G deficiency.

The V gene is TRBV27, the J gene TRBJ2-1; TRBD1 matches at 8 bases. V dropped 7 bases and J dropped 3; count of bases not matched to a gene: 5. Germline lookup yields CDR1 MNHEY and CDR2 SMNVEV (reference sequence). The CDR3 runs 14 residues. CDR3 sequence reads: CASKAGGVYNEQFF. CDR3 in DNA: TGTGCCAGCAAGGCAGGGGGCGTCTACAATGAGCAGTTCTTC.

This clone came up a few times. The chain carries TRBV5-1 and TRBJ2-3; 14 bases line up with TRBD2. The V gene end was trimmed by 2 bases and the J gene end by 14 bases; junction bases not matched to a gene: 7. Germline CDR1 and CDR2: SGHRS and YFSETQ. This CDR3 is 14 amino acids long. DNA for the CDR3: TGCGCCAGCAGCTTACAAAAGGGACTAGCGGGAGCGTATTTT. Translating gives CASSLQKGLAGAYF.

This clone was observed once. The rearrangement uses TRBV7-4 and TRBJ1-2; tentative D call: TRBD1 (6 bases). The CDR3 is 15 amino acids. V lost 1 base, J lost 12 bases, and 21 bases lay in between. Germline loops: CDR1 SGHVT, CDR2 SQSDAQ. The CDR3 nucleotides are TGTGCCAGCAGCTTAGGGCTCGGGGGGCCCCGGAGCGACACCTTC. It codes for CASSLGLGGPRSDTF.

This clone is termed medium-sized. The same CDR3 arises from other DNA sequences in this sample as well. The chain couples TRBV30 to TRBJ2-7; maybe TRBD2 (6 bases). The CDR3 runs 16 residues. With 3 bases removed from V and 4 bases from J, the gap between germline ends came to 22 bases. Germline-derived CDR1 and CDR2 are GTSNPN and SVGIG (reference sequence). This chain's CDR3 is CAWRHLLVEGSYEQYF. The CDR3 DNA reads as TGTGCCTGGAGGCACCTCCTTGTGGAGGGGAGTTACGAGCAGTACTTC.

The V gene is TRBV5-1, the J gene TRBJ2-7; D might be TRBD1 (5 bases). CDR1 is SGHRS and CDR2 is YFSETQ in the germline V gene. The CDR3 loop spans 13 amino acids. The V end was cut by 0 bases, the J end by 5 bases, with 9 bases between. DNA for the CDR3: TGCGCCAGCAGCTTGGGGGGCAACGACGAGCAGTACTTC. Translation gives CASSLGGNDEQYF.

The V and J genes are TRBV6-1 and TRBJ2-5; a weak D match, TRBD2 (6 bases). The germline gives CDR1 MNHNS, CDR2 SASEGT. This CDR3 spans 14 amino acids. Trimming stripped 7 bases from V and 11 bases from J, with 23 bases between. The CDR3 sequence: CASIGGSRFGEQYF. The CDR3 nucleotides read TGTGCCAGCATCGGAGGGAGTCGTTTTGGAGAGCAGTACTTC.

The chain has TRBV6-5 and TRBJ1-2, with D unclear. CDR3 size: 16 residues. V lost 1 base, J lost 1 base, and 13 bases lay in between. CDR1 is MNHEY and CDR2 is SVGAGI in the germline V gene. The CDR3, as DNA: TGTGCCAGCAGTTACTTACATAAGACTCGTAACTATGGCTACACCTTC. Translation: CASSYLHKTRNYGYTF.

The chain is built from TRBV7-2 and TRBJ2-7, with TRBD2 identical over 9 bases. This CDR3 has 15 residues. CDR1 and CDR2 from the germline V gene are SGHTA and FQGNSA. V was clipped by 5 bases and J by 4 bases; unmatched bases: 9. CDR3 sequence reads: CASSEGTSPGYEQYF. In DNA, the CDR3 is TGTGCCAGCAGCGAAGGGACTAGCCCGGGATACGAGCAGTACTTC.

The chain is built from TRBV28 and TRBJ2-7; D might be TRBD2 (6 bases). CDR1 is MDHEN and CDR2 is SYDVKM in the germline V gene. V was clipped by 6 bases and J by 2 bases, with 17 bases between them. The CDR3 totals 15 residues. The CDR3 sequence is CASSSMTSHPYEQYF. The CDR3 coding sequence is TGTGCCAGCAGCTCCATGACTAGTCATCCCTACGAGCAGTACTTC.

This chain links TRBV7-8 with TRBJ1-1; D not resolved. This CDR3 comprises 14 residues. Germline lookup yields CDR1 SGHVS and CDR2 FQNEAQ. The V end was cut by 1 base, the J end by 5 bases, with 11 bases between. This chain's CDR3 is CASSLGRGWTEAFF. The CDR3 nucleotides read TGTGCCAGCAGCTTAGGTCGGGGTTGGACTGAAGCTTTCTTT.

V usage is TRBV7-9 and J usage is TRBJ2-1; possibly TRBD1 or TRBD2 for D (5 bases each). The germline V gene encodes CDR1 SEHNR and CDR2 FQNEAQ (reference sequence). The CDR3 is made up of 13 amino acids. Trimming stripped 4 bases from V and 10 bases from J, with 14 bases between. The CDR3 loop reads CASSSRDRGEQFF. In DNA, the CDR3 is TGTGCCAGCAGCTCCCGGGACCGAGGGGAGCAGTTCTTC.

This sequence joins TRBV28 and TRBJ1-2; TRBD1 matches 8 bases. V was clipped by 5 bases and J by 8 bases; unmatched bases: 4. Germline CDR1 is MDHEN and CDR2 is SYDVKM. This CDR3 region has 12 residues. The CDR3 nucleotides are TGTGCCAGCAGTGGGACAGGTGGCGGCTACACCTTC. It encodes CASSGTGGGYTF.

This clone has only a few counts. This chain connects TRBV6-6 to TRBJ2-5; no clear D. Deletions cut 0 bases from V and 2 bases from J, with 4 bases between. CDR1 and CDR2 from the germline V gene are MNHNY and SVGAGI (reference sequence). This CDR3 comprises 13 residues. This CDR3 is CASSYSPQETQYF. The CDR3 bases are TGTGCCAGCAGTTACTCGCCGCAAGAGACCCAGTACTTC.

This clone was seen a single time. The chain combines TRBV28 with TRBJ2-5; D is undetermined. The V gene's germline CDR1 is MDHEN and CDR2 SYDVKM. Trimming removed 5 bases at V and 5 bases at J, with 18 bases between. The CDR3 runs 15 residues. In DNA, the CDR3 is TGTGCCAGCAGTCGAATCTCGGACGGCAGGGAGACCCAGTACTTC. Amino acids: CASSRISDGRETQYF. The variable domain in full, completed from reference TRBV28 and TRBJ2-5, reads DVKVTQSSRYLVKRTGEKVFLECVQDMDHENMFWYRQDPGLGLRLIYFSYDVKMKEKGDIPEGYSVSREKKERFSLILESASTNQTSMYLCASSRISDGRETQYFGPGTRLLVL.

This chain uses TRBV28 with TRBJ2-7, with 7 bases that match TRBD2. This CDR3 contains 15 residues. CDR1 and CDR2 (germline): MDHEN, SYDVKM. The V segment lost 1 base and the J segment 2 bases; nucleotides outside the gene matches: 5. Here the CDR3 DNA reads TGTGCCAGCAGTTTATCTAGCGGAGCCCCCTACGAGCAGTACTTC. It encodes CASSLSSGAPYEQYF. Full variable domain (remainder filled in from reference TRBV28 and TRBJ2-7): DVKVTQSSRYLVKRTGEKVFLECVQDMDHENMFWYRQDPGLGLRLIYFSYDVKMKEKGDIPEGYSVSREKKERFSLILESASTNQTSMYLCASSLSSGAPYEQYFGPGTRLTVT.

This chain uses TRBV6-1 with TRBJ1-1; 12 bases line up with TRBD1. The CDR3 is made up of 13 amino acids. The germline V gene has CDR1 MNHNS and CDR2 SASEGT. The ends lost 4 bases at V and 8 bases at J; junction bases unmatched: 2. In DNA, the CDR3 is TGTGCCAGCAGTGCGGGGACAGGGGGCGAAGCTTTCTTT. It specifies CASSAGTGGEAFF.

The chain uses TRBV19 and TRBJ2-6, with D possibly matching TRBD1 (6 bases). V lost 11 bases, J lost 2 bases, and 13 bases lay in between. The length of the CDR3 is 14 residues. Germline loops: CDR1 LNHDA, CDR2 SQIVND (reference sequence). The CDR3 is CAGNRVTGANVLTF. The CDR3, as DNA: TGTGCCGGGAACAGGGTAACTGGGGCCAACGTCCTGACTTTC.